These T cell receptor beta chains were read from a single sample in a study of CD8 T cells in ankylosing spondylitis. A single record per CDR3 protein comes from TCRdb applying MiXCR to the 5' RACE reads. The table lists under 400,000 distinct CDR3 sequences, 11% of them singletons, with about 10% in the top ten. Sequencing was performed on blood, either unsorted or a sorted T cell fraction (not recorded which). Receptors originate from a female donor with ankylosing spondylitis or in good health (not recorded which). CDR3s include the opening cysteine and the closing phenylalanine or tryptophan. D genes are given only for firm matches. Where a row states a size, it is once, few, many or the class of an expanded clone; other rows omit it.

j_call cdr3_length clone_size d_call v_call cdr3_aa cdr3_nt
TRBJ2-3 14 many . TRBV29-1 CSVELFSGTDTQYF TGCAGCGTTGAACTCTTCTCGGGGACAGATACGCAGTATTTT
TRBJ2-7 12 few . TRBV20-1 CSATGATYEQYF TGCAGTGCTACGGGGGCAACCTACGAGCAGTACTTC
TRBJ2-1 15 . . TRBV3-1 CASSQAGTHYNEQFF TGTGCCAGCAGCCAAGCCGGGACACACTACAATGAGCAGTTCTTC
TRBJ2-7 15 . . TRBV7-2 CASSPLGGRTYEQYF TGTGCCAGCAGCCCCCTAGGGGGGAGGACCTACGAGCAGTACTTC
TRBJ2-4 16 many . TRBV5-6 CASSFGRTLAKNIQYF TGTGCCAGCAGCTTCGGACGGACCCTAGCCAAAAACATTCAGTACTTC
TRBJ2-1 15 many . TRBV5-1 CASSLTGLRVNEQFF TGCGCCAGCAGCCTCACAGGGTTGAGGGTAAATGAGCAGTTCTTC
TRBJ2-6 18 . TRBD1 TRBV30 CAWKPWGQGVSGANVLTF TGTGCCTGGAAACCCTGGGGCCAGGGGGTCTCTGGGGCCAACGTCCTGACTTTC
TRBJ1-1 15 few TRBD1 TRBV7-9 CASSLRQGASTEAFF TGTGCCAGCAGCCTACGACAGGGGGCGAGCACTGAAGCTTTCTTT
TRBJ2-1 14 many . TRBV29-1 CSVRDRSSYNEQFF TGCAGCGTCCGCGACAGGAGCTCCTACAATGAGCAGTTCTTC
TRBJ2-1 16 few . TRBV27 CASPLGGAYLGNEQFF TGTGCCAGCCCACTCGGGGGCGCATATCTTGGGAATGAGCAGTTCTTC
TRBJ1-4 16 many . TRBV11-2 CASSLVYPSPNEKLFF TGTGCCAGCAGCTTAGTGTACCCTTCACCGAATGAAAAACTGTTTTTT
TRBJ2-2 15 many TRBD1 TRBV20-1 CSATRTGFIPGELFF TGCAGTGCTACAAGGACAGGGTTTATACCCGGGGAGCTGTTTTTT
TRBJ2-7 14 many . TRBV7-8 CASSLVTGLYEQYF TGTGCCAGCAGCTTAGTGACGGGGTTATACGAGCAGTACTTC
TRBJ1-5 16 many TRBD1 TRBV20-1 CSAHPGGDGLHQPQHF TGCAGTGCTCACCCAGGGGGTGACGGGTTGCATCAGCCCCAGCATTTT
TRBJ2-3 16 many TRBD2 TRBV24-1 CATSPISSGIADTQYF TGTGCCACCAGTCCGATTTCTAGCGGGATCGCAGATACGCAGTATTTT
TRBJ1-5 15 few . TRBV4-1 CASSQEGARGQPQHF TGCGCCAGCAGCCAAGAAGGAGCCCGGGGACAGCCCCAGCATTTT
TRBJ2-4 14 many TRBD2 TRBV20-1 CSAREGLDLNIQYF TGCAGTGCTAGAGAGGGACTAGACTTAAACATTCAGTACTTC
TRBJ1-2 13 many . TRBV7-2 CASSWLLNYGYTF TGTGCCAGCAGCTGGCTATTGAACTATGGCTACACCTTC
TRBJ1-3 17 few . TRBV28 CASTPKRRLFSGNTIYF TGTGCCAGCACCCCAAAGCGCCGCCTGTTCTCTGGAAACACCATATATTTT